The clone carrying this T cell receptor (beta chain) was counted many times. Its antigen remains unknown. The data are from a study of metastatic and nonmetastatic thyroid tumors. Study in general: The authors compared repertoires across blood and tumor or nodule tissue from malignant and benign thyroid patients. Study outcomes and limitations: Versus benign nodules, malignant thyroid tumors reportedly had significantly higher TCR beta diversity, in blood and tumor.

No treatment had been given to any patient before thyroid surgery. TCRdb used MiXCR to call clones anew from the PCR reads. In the table there are 30,000 to 40,000 clones, approximately 17% of which are singletons. J lost 2 bases, V lost 1 base, and 4 bases had no gene match. Germline lookup yields CDR1 KGHDR and CDR2 SFDVKD. The CDR3 is 16 amino acids. This clonotype was obtained from a female donor with papillary thyroid cancer or a benign thyroid nodule (not recorded which). Some clones in this sample may be carry-over from other donors' samples. This rearrangement joins TRBV24-1 to TRBJ2-7; TRBD2 agrees at 10 bases. The sequenced sample consisted of blood. The CDR3 loop reads CATSDFLAGGTYEQYF. For the CDR3, the DNA is TGTGCCACCAGTGATTTCTTAGCGGGAGGAACCTACGAGCAGTACTTC.